The T cell receptor beta chain described here comes from a study of beta chain features in type 1 diabetes. Study context: Regarding age, gender and cell yields, patients proved similar to healthy donors.

Of the isolated RNA, all was reverse transcribed, and so the sequenced material was expressed TCRB transcripts. TCRdb's copy holds only in-frame clones and misses some; the assay was immunoSEQ multiplex PCR. The table lists 350,000 to 400,000 clones, roughly 15% of them singletons. Germline-derived CDR1 and CDR2 are SGHRS and YFSETQ. This CDR3 is built from 11 residues. Trimming stripped 4 bases from V and 12 bases from J, with 14 bases between. The chain is built from TRBV5-1 and TRBJ2-7, with D uncertain. The sequenced sample was naive CD4+ T cells from blood. The clonotype comes from a young woman in good health. In DNA form, the CDR3 reads TGCGCCAGCAGCGTCGACTTGCTACTGTACTTC. It codes for CASSVDLLLYF. Full variable domain (outside the CDR3, taken from reference TRBV5-1 and TRBJ2-7): KAGVTQTPRYLIKTRGQQVTLSCSPISGHRSVSWYQQTPGQGLQFLFEYFSETQRNKGNFPGRFSGRQFSNSRSEMNVSTLELGDSALYLCASSVDLLLYFGPGTRLTVT.